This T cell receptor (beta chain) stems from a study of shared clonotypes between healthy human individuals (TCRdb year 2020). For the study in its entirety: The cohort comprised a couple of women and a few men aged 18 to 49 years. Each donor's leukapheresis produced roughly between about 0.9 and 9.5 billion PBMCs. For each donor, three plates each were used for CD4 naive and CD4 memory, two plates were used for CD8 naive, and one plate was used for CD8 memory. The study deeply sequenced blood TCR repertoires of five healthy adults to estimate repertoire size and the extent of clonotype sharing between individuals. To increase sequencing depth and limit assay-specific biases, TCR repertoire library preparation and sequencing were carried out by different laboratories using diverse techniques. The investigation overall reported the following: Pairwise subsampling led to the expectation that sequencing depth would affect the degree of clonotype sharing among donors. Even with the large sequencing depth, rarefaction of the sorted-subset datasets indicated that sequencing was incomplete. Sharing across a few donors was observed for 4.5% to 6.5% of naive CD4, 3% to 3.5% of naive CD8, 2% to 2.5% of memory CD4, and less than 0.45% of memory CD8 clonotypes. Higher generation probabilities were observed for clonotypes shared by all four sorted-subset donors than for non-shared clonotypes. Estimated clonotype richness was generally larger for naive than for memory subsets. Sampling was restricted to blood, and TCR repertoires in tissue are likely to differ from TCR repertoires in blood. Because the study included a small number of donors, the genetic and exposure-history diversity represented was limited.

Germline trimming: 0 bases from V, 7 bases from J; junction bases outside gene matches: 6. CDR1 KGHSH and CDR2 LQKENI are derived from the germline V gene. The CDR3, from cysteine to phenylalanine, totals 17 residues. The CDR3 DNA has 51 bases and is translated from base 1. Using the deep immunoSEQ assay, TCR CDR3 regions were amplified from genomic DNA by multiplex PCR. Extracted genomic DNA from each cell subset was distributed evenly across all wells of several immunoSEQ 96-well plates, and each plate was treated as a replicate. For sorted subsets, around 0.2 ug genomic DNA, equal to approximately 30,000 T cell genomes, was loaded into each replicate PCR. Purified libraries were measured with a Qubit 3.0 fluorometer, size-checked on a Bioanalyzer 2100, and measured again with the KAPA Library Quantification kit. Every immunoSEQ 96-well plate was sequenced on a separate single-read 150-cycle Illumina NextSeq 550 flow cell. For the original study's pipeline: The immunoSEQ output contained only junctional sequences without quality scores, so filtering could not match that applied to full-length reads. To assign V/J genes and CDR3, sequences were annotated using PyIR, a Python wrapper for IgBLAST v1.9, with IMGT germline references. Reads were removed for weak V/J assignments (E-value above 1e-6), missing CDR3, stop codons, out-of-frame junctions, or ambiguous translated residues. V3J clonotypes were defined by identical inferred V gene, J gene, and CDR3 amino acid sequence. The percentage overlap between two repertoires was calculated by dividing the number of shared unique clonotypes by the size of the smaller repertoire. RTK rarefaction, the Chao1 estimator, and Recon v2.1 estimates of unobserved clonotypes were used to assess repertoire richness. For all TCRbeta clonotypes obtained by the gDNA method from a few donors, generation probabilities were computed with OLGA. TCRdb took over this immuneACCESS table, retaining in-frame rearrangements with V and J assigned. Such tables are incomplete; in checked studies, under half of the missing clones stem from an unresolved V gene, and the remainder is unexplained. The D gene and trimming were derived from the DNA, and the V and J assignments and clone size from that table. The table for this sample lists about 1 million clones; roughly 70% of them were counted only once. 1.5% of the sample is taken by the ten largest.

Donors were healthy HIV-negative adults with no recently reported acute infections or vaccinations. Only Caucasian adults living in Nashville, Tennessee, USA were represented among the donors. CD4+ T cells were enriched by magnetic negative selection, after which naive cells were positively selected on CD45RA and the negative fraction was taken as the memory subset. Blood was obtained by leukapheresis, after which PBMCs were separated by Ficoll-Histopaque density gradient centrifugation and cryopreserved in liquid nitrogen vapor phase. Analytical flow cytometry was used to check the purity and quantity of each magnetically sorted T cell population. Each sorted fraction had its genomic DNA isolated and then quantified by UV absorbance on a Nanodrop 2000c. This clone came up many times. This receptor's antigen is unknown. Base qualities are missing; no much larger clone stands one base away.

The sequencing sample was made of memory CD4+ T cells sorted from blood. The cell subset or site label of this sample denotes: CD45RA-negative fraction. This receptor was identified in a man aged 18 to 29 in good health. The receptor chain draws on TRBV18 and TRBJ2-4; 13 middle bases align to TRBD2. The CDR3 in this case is CASSPPLTSGGLNIQYF. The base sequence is TGTGCCAGCTCACCACCGTTGACTAGCGGGGGGCTGAACATTCAGTACTTC.